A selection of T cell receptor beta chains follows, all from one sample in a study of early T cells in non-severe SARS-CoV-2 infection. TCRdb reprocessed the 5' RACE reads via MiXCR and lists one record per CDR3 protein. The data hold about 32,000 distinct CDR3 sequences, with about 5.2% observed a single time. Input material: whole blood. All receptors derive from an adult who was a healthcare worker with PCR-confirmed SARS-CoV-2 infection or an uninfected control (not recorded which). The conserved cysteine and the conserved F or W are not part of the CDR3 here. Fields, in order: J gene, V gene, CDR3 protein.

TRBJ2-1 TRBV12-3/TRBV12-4 ASSWGQGTLSYNEQF
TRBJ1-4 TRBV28 ASYGAGGILF
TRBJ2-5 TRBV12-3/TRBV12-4 ASSPGGAQETQY
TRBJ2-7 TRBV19 ASSINRKSYEQY
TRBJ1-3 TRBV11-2 ASSLRTVPGPGNTIY
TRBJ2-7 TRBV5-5 ASSLGTGGSYEQY
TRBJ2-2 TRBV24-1 ATSNKGTGNTGELF
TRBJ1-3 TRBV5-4 ASSLMGENTIY
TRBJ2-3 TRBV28 ASSSLLFGLASTDTQY
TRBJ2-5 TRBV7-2 ASSQPGLQETQY
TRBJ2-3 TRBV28 ASIKGDTQY
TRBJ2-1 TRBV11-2 ASSFIDDEQF
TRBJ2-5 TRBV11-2 ASRGETQY
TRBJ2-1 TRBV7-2 ASSPDQRPIWEQF
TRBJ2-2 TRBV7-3 ASSSEYGVPGELF
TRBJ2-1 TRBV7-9 ASSLVSAGQF
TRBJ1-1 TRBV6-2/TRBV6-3 ASSHPGVAGNTEAF
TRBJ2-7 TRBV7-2 ASSHPSSEQY
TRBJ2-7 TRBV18 ASSPGTASYEQY
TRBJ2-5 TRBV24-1 ATSEEEGLFSGTQETQY
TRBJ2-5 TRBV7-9 ASSLDGELRGETQY
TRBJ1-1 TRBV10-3 AISYRGDTEAF
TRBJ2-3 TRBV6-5 ASRETGTGATDTQY
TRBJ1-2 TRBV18 ASSQDRSGYT
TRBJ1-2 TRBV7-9 ASSLREYGYT
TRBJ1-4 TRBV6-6 ASSQGAATNEKLF
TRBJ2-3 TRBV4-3 ASSQALAARDTQY
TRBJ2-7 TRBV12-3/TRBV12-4 ASSLASSYEQY
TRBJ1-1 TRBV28 ASALPRDTEAF
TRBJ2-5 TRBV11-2 ASSFLGTRGETQY
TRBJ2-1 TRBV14 ASSQDRTQHGEQF
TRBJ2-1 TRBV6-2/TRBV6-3 ASSYSNNEQF
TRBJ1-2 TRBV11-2 ASSLTRDLYGYT
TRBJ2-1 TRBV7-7 ASSLVFGAGEQF
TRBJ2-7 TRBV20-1 SAQVAIQSYEQY
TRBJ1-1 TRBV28 ASSLWGTAQRGAF
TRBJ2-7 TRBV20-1 SARWESSYEQY
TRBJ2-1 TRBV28 ASSSPSGGTYNEQF
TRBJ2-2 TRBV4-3 ASSQDFDGRAYTGELF
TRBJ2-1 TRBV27 ASSLVAGGLIDNEQF
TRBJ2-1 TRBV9 ASSAVAGGYNEQF
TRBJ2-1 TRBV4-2 ASSLALGNEQF
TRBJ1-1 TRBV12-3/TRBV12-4 ASTSPESYTEAF
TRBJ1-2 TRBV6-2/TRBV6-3 ASRLGVYFDGYT
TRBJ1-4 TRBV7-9 ASSRGQGEAWKLF
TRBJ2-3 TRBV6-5 ASSLGRTGLRTDTQY
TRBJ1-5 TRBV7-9 ASSSETGGRQPQH
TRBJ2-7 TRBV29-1 SVGVRREASSYEQY
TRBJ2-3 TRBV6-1 ASRRNLGDTQY
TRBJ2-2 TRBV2 ASTGQGVTGELF
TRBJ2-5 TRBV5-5 ASSPLLAGPQETQY
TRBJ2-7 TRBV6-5 ATQRTSGRDEQY
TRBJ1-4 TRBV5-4 ASSSKATNEKLF
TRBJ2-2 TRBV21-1 ASSNVQGSWTGELF